This record concerns one T cell receptor beta chain sequence. A Seattle source enrolled patients during active infection and followed them longitudinally. The CDR3 extends over 10 amino acids. CDR1 and CDR2 from the germline V gene are DFQATT and SNEGSKA (reference sequence). V lost 6 bases and J lost 3, with 5 bases in between. The record originates from a study of blood T cell repertoires in COVID-19. Study overall: Sites across the United States, Italy and Spain contributed samples from acute and convalescent COVID-19. Sources were T cells, B-cell-depleted T cells, or PBMCs; the material itself was cDNA or gDNA.

Authors' analysis steps: Reference gene primer amplification gave estimated nucleated cell counts. The method was immunoSEQ multiplex PCR; TCRdb's version includes in-frame clones alone and lacks a portion of them. The V and J calls and clone size come from that table; D and trimming were worked out from the DNA. The sample records 150,000 to 200,000 clones, 85% being singletons. Sequencing was carried out using peripheral blood. The V call is TRBV20-1, the J call TRBJ1-2; D is undetermined. The source of this sequence is a man in his sixties with COVID-19, enrolled during active disease. In nucleotides, the CDR3 is TGCAGTGCCACGGACTATGGCTACACCTTC. It encodes CSATDYGYTF.